The clone carrying this T cell receptor (beta chain) occurred once. What it binds is not known. Adolescents were screened for latent TB by skin test and IGRA. This entry is derived from a study of T cells in tuberculosis. Study-wide results and caveats: The TCR-beta difference was not significant; alpha differences partly reflected length. A GMM-specific repertoire classifier reached 80% to 90% accuracy, AUROC approximately 0.93.

This CDR3 is 15 amino acids long. The V and J ends lost 3 bases and 4 bases, in that order; junction bases with no gene match: 5. Germline CDR1 is SEHNR and CDR2 is FQNEAQ (reference sequence). Profiling relied on immunoSEQ multiplex PCR, and the TCRdb table lists in-frame clones only, not all of them. The data contain tens of thousands of clones, roughly 92% of them seen just once; the ten biggest clones take up 2.2%. Sequencing input: PBMCs. This receptor was obtained from a donor aged 10-29 years with latent tuberculosis or without tuberculosis infection. J is TRBJ1-5 and V is TRBV7-9; 8 nucleotides agree with TRBD1. The DNA of the CDR3 is TGTGCCAGCAGCTTGGTCGGACAGGGAAATCAGCCCCAGCATTTT. This codes for CASSLVGQGNQPQHF.